This record looks at one T cell receptor (beta chain) sequence and its context. This sample is part of a study of blood T cell repertoires in COVID-19. Germline CDR1 is MDHEN and CDR2 is SYDVKM. The CDR3 loop spans 13 amino acids. Sequencing used immunoSEQ multiplex PCR; TCRdb keeps in-frame clones, though not all of them. The sample holds around 290,000 clones; roughly 90% are singletons and the top ten take 10% to 15%. V is TRBV28 and J is TRBJ1-2; D perhaps matches TRBD1 (5 bases). This sequence originates from an older woman with COVID-19, enrolled during active disease. Material for sequencing was peripheral blood. CDR3 in DNA: TGTGGGACGGAGGGGCCGAATAACTATGGCTACACCTTC. The encoded protein is CGTEGPNNYGYTF.